This T cell receptor (beta chain) was recorded in a study of blood T cell repertoires in COVID-19. The assay was immunoSEQ multiplex PCR, and TCRdb's table has in-frame clones only and misses some. The table has more than 75,000 clones, roughly 87% seen once; the top ten hold 7% to 10%. The CDR3 runs to 17 residues. Germline CDR1 and CDR2: LGHDT and YNNKEL (reference sequence). V lost 3 bases to trimming and J lost 2 bases; unmatched junction nucleotides: 2. Sequenced: peripheral blood. The chain uses TRBV3-1 (or the pseudogene TRBV3-2) and TRBJ2-2; 14 positions match TRBD2. This sequence was found in a man aged 25-40 years with acute or convalescent COVID-19. The CDR3 protein is CASSQGLAGANTGELFF. CDR3 DNA sequence: TGTGCCAGCAGCCAGGGACTAGCGGGAGCAAACACCGGGGAGCTGTTTTTT.